This T cell receptor (beta chain) derives from a study of OX40 agonist ivuxolimab in advanced cancers. Regarding the study in general: Ivuxolimab was a fully human IgG2 agonistic monoclonal antibody targeting the costimulatory receptor OX40 (CD134). Patients were allowed to have had prior anti-PD-1, anti-PD-L1 or anti-CTLA-4 therapy, and roughly 40% of the dose-escalation patients had been treated with checkpoint inhibitors. The paper covers the monotherapy dose-escalation part of the phase I ivuxolimab trial, which included N = 52 patients. Intravenous ivuxolimab was administered to patients every 2 weeks at six dose levels: 0.01, 0.1, 0.3, 1.5, 3 and 10 mg/kg. Partial responses occurred in three dose-escalation patients: two with cutaneous melanoma and one with hepatocellular carcinoma. A male proportion of 82.7% and a mean age of 60 years, ranging from 23 to 79, were recorded for the dose-escalation cohort. Of the approximately 50 dose-escalation patients, hepatocellular carcinoma was present in 19, melanoma in approximately 15, renal cell carcinoma in 9 and head and neck cancer in 9. The purpose of peripheral TCRbeta sequencing was to test whether ivuxolimab changed TCR sequence diversity and led to clonal T-cell expansion.

From its cysteine to its phenylalanine, the CDR3 spans 15 amino acids. CDR3 DNA is the only sequence kept; it has 45 bases, read in frame from the first base. Taken from the germline V gene (reference sequence), the CDR1 and CDR2 loops are SEHNR and FQNEAQ. V is reduced by 5 bases and J by 0 bases, leaving a spacing of 10 bases between them. Patients with autoimmune disease history or receiving systemic immunosuppression were excluded from the trial. Peripheral blood for TCR sequencing was drawn from every dose cohort at baseline, at cycle 4 day 1 and at cycle 7 day 1. Samples were obtained from an open-label, multicenter, first-in-human phase I dose-escalation trial of ivuxolimab. Adults with locally advanced or metastatic melanoma, renal cell, hepatocellular, or head and neck squamous cell carcinoma were enrolled in the trial. Before TCR sequencing, CD4+ T cells and CD8+ T cells from peripheral blood were sorted into separate populations.

As concerns this clone: Its antigen is currently not known. No per-base quality is available; no much larger clone lies one base away.

Genomic DNA was isolated from the sorted cells so that the TCRbeta CDR3 region could be sequenced. TCRbeta CDR3 regions were sequenced using the immunoSEQ Assay. TCRdb's version of the immuneACCESS table is confined to in-frame rearrangements and falls short of the full clone set. An unresolved V gene accounts for under half of the shortfall where checked; the remainder is of unknown origin. Counted in this sample were under 50,000 clones; 88% of them appeared once. The ten top clones hold under 10% of the sample. The paper as a whole reports these results and caveats: The antigen specificity of the peripheral T cells that underwent clonal expansion was not determined. Low levels of normalized T-cell clonal expansion were also seen in some patients who did not respond. At doses of 0.1 to 3.0 mg/kg, clonal expansion of both CD4+ and CD8+ blood T cells was observed from baseline to week 6. After ivuxolimab, more expanded clones were found on average in CD8+ T cells than in CD4+ T cells. In the 0.1-3.0 mg/kg groups, partial responders had among the lowest normalized peripheral clonal expansion, particularly in CD8+ T cells.

This TCR was recovered from an adult with an advanced solid tumor such as melanoma, head and neck, liver or kidney cancer. The V and J segments used are TRBV7-9 and TRBJ2-2; the D gene cannot be named for sure. The sequences come from CD4+ or CD8+ T cells sorted from blood, collected in a trial of the OX40 agonist ivuxolimab. CDR3 protein: CASSISPANTGELFF. The DNA sequence is as follows: TGTGCCAGCAGCATCTCCCCTGCGAACACCGGGGAGCTGTTTTTT. Supplemented by the reference TRBV7-9 and TRBJ2-2 proteins around the CDR3, the complete variable domain is DTGVSQNPRHKITKRGQNVTFRCDPISEHNRLYWYRQTLGQGPEFLTYFQNEAQLEKSRLLSDRFSAERPKGSFSTLEIQRTEQGDSAMYLCASSISPANTGELFFGEGSRLTVL.